This T cell receptor (beta chain) was recorded in a study of T cell changes during pregnancy in multiple sclerosis. This CDR3 region has 13 residues. The germline V and J ends were trimmed by 4 bases and 7 bases, with 13 bases remaining between them. CDR1 and CDR2 from the germline V gene are MNHEY and SMNVEV (reference sequence). Produced via immunoSEQ multiplex PCR; TCRdb's table is partial and in-frame only. The sample has some 74,000 clones, more than 90% seen once. The clonotype comes from a female donor in good health, enrolled as a control in a pregnancy study. The starting material was peripheral blood, obtained after pregnancy. The chain recombines TRBV27 with TRBJ1-1; possibly TRBD1 for D (5 bases). The CDR3 sequence: CASSSDSQFEAFF. Here the CDR3 DNA reads TGTGCCAGCAGTTCCGACAGTCAGTTTGAAGCTTTCTTT.